A selection of T cell receptor beta chains follows, all from one sample in a study of blood T cell repertoires in COVID-19. Assay: immunoSEQ multiplex PCR; the TCRdb copy retains only in-frame clones and omits some. The sample lists 250,000 or so clones, over 80% occurring once. The sequenced sample consisted of peripheral blood. These receptors were obtained from a woman in her thirties or forties who had recovered from COVID-19. The CDR3 runs from the conserved cysteine through the conserved F or W. A D gene is named only where the DNA matches it firmly.

J gene | D gene | V gene | CDR3 protein | CDR3 DNA
TRBJ2-5 | TRBD2 | TRBV7-7 | CASSLGLAGGSETQYF | TGTGCCAGCAGCTTAGGTCTAGCGGGGGGATCGGAGACCCAGTACTTC
TRBJ2-7 | - | TRBV15 | CATSRDRGRYYEQYF | TGTGCCACCAGCAGAGATCGGGGTCGATACTACGAGCAGTACTTC
TRBJ2-1 | - | TRBV12-3/TRBV12-4 | CASTRRNEQFF | TGTGCCAGCACCCGCCGGAATGAGCAGTTCTTC
TRBJ2-5 | TRBD2 | TRBV9 | CASSGRLAGAQETQYF | TGTGCCAGCAGCGGGCGACTAGCGGGGGCTCAAGAGACCCAGTACTTC
TRBJ2-7 | - | TRBV20-1 | CSARDLYEQYF | TGCAGTGCTAGAGATCTGTACGAGCAGTACTTC
TRBJ2-3 | TRBD2 | TRBV7-9 | CASSSLAGWADTQYF | TGTGCCAGCAGCTCCCTAGCGGGGTGGGCAGATACGCAGTATTTT
TRBJ2-1 | TRBD2 | TRBV9 | CASSLNPGTSGGYSNEQFF | TGTGCCAGCAGTCTAAACCCCGGGACTAGCGGGGGCTATTCCAATGAGCAGTTCTTC
TRBJ2-3 | TRBD1 | TRBV2 | CASSDEGAGTDTQYF | TGTGCCAGCAGTGATGAGGGGGCTGGAACAGATACGCAGTATTTT
TRBJ1-1 | TRBD1 | TRBV4-2 | CASSPSGTGGGGTEAFF | TGTGCCAGCAGCCCGTCCGGGACAGGGGGCGGCGGGACTGAAGCTTTCTTT
TRBJ1-1 | - | TRBV24-1 | CATQEGVDTEAFF | TGTGCCACCCAGGAAGGGGTAGATACTGAAGCTTTCTTT
TRBJ1-3 | - | TRBV6-5 | CASSYSWGAGNTIYF | TGTGCCAGCAGTTACTCATGGGGGGCTGGAAACACCATATATTTT
TRBJ2-2 | TRBD1 | TRBV29-1 | CSGNRGEAGELFF | TGCAGCGGGAACAGGGGGGAGGCCGGGGAGCTGTTTTTT
TRBJ2-3 | TRBD2 | TRBV9 | CASSPSGTSGGKDTQYF | TGTGCCAGCAGCCCGAGTGGGACTAGCGGGGGTAAGGATACGCAGTATTTT